A single sample gave rise to the 14 T cell receptor beta chains below, sequenced in a study of technical replicates of blood from a handful of donors. Assay used: immunoSEQ multiplex PCR; TCRdb lists only in-frame clones, some missing. The table includes about 56,000 clones, 80% to 95% detected once. Sequenced input: PBMCs. All receptors derive from a human donor in good health. Some clones in this sample may be carry-over from other donors' samples.

The rearrangement links TRBV25-1 to TRBJ1-2; 8 bases are shared with TRBD1. Germline V gene data show CDR1 as MGHDK and CDR2 as SYGVNS. This CDR3 contains 15 residues. Trimming at V came to 3 bases and at J to 7 bases, leaving 10 bases not matched to a gene. As DNA, the CDR3 is TGTGCCAGCAGTGACACGACGGGGGACAGGAGTGGCTACACCTTC. Protein sequence: CASSDTTGDRSGYTF.

V is TRBV9 and J is TRBJ2-5; D uncertain. The CDR3 totals 17 residues. Deletions cut 4 bases from V and 1 base from J, with 20 bases between. The germline CDR1 and CDR2 sequences are SGDLS and YYNGEE. The CDR3 region has the DNA TGTGCCAGCAGCAACCCCCCCGGGTCACGGGTCCAAGAGACCCAGTACTTC. Translating gives CASSNPPGSRVQETQYF.

The genes are TRBV4-2 and TRBJ2-3; 10 bases fit TRBD2. Unmatched junction bases numbered 15, after V lost 0 bases and J lost 6 bases. The germline V gene encodes CDR1 LGHNA and CDR2 YNFKEQ. There are 19 residues in the CDR3. The CDR3: CASSQEGGLGLAVPDTQYF. DNA for the CDR3: TGTGCCAGCAGCCAAGAAGGCGGGTTAGGACTAGCGGTTCCTGATACGCAGTATTTT.

The chain carries TRBV7-8 and TRBJ2-7, with TRBD2 identical over 10 bases. Trimming took 3 bases from V and 5 from J; bases not matched to a gene: 13. The germline V gene encodes CDR1 SGHVS and CDR2 FQNEAQ. This CDR3 spans 17 amino acids. The CDR3 loop reads CASSLGLAGEVWDEQYF. As DNA, the CDR3 is TGTGCCAGCAGCTTGGGGCTAGCGGGAGAGGTGTGGGACGAGCAGTACTTC.

The V call is TRBV7-3, the J call TRBJ2-5, with 11 bases lining up with TRBD2. Losses at the gene ends were 5 bases for V and 5 bases for J; bases not matched to a gene: 7. This CDR3 region has 15 residues. Germline V lookup: CDR1 SGHTA, CDR2 FQGTGA. DNA of the CDR3: TGTGCCAGCAGCCCTCGACTAGCGGGGATGGAGACCCAGTACTTC. Its protein is CASSPRLAGMETQYF.

The J gene is TRBJ2-7, the V gene TRBV4-3, with 9 bases lining up with TRBD1. Trimming removed 0 bases from V and 2 bases from J; junction bases left unmatched: 8. The CDR3 is made up of 17 amino acids. CDR1 LGHNA and CDR2 YSLEER come from the germline V gene. CDR3 nucleotides: TGCGCCAGCAGCCAAGAAAGCTATAGGACAGGGGCCTACGAGCAGTACTTC. Translating it yields CASSQESYRTGAYEQYF.

V is TRBV29-1 and J is TRBJ2-1, with 8 bases aligning to TRBD2. The germline V gene has CDR1 SQVTM and CDR2 ANQGSEA. The CDR3 is made up of 18 amino acids. The junction had 20 bases not matched to a gene; V was cut back by 3 bases and J by 7 bases. CDR3 DNA sequence: TGCAGCGTTGACGGAGGAGGTCGGGGGGGGCAGATCGAAAATGAGCAGTTCTTC. Translating gives CSVDGGGRGGQIENEQFF.

The rearrangement uses TRBV18 and TRBJ2-7; D is possibly TRBD1 (5 bases). V gave up 4 bases and J gave up 0 bases, with 16 bases separating them. CDR1 is KGHSH and CDR2 is LQKENI in the germline V gene. The CDR3 spans 16 residues. The CDR3 nucleotides read TGTGCCAGCTCACGCGGTCAGGGTCCGGGCTCCTACGAGCAGTACTTC. It translates to CASSRGQGPGSYEQYF.

The rearrangement uses TRBV19 and TRBJ2-7; 7 nucleotides line up with TRBD1. The CDR3 contains 14 residues. The germline V gene encodes CDR1 LNHDA and CDR2 SQIVND (reference sequence). With 8 bases clipped from V and 0 bases from J, the junction kept 7 bases outside the gene matches. DNA for the CDR3: TGTGCCAGTGGGGACAGCGCTGACTCCTACGAGCAGTACTTC. Its protein product is CASGDSADSYEQYF.

V gene TRBV28 combines with J gene TRBJ2-3; a weak D match, TRBD1 (6 bases). Germline CDR1 is MDHEN and CDR2 is SYDVKM. The germline V and J ends were trimmed by 5 bases and 1 base, with 13 bases remaining between them. CDR3 length: 15 residues. The CDR3 nucleotides are TGTGCCAGCAGTCCGAGGGGGAAAGGCACAGATACGCAGTATTTT. It is translated as CASSPRGKGTDTQYF.

V and J are TRBV4-3 and TRBJ2-7, with 9 bases identical to TRBD1. CDR3 size: 15 residues. The germline V gene encodes CDR1 LGHNA and CDR2 YSLEER. Trimming cost V 2 bases and J 2 bases; bases outside gene matches: 4. CDR3 region: CASSQSWDRAYEQYF. The DNA of the CDR3 is TGCGCCAGCAGCCAAAGTTGGGACAGGGCCTACGAGCAGTACTTC.

The chain recombines TRBV6-1 with TRBJ1-1; 12 positions agree with TRBD1. Germline V gene sequence: CDR1 MNHNS, CDR2 SASEGT. This CDR3 spans 15 amino acids. V trimming: 5 bases; J trimming: 11 bases; junction bases outside the gene matches: 12. CDR3: CASSPGTGGALGAFF. In nucleotides, the CDR3 is TGTGCCAGCAGTCCCGGGACAGGGGGCGCGTTGGGCGCTTTCTTT.

The CDR3 DNA sequence: TGCAGCGTTGGTCGTGAGTCCTATGGCTACACCTTC. Its protein product is CSVGRESYGYTF. This sequence joins TRBV29-1 and TRBJ1-2; D gene unclear. The germline gives CDR1 SQVTM, CDR2 ANQGSEA. V was clipped by 4 bases and J by 4 bases, with 10 bases between them. The CDR3 has 12 residues.

This chain connects TRBV14 to TRBJ1-1; perhaps TRBD1 as D (6 bases). Per the germline V gene, CDR1 is SGHDN and CDR2 is FVKESK. V was shortened by 3 bases and J by 6 bases, with 11 bases between the two germline ends. The CDR3 extends over 13 amino acids. CDR3 region: CASSQVQGAEAFF. CDR3 sequence (DNA): TGTGCCAGCAGCCAGGTACAGGGAGCTGAAGCTTTCTTT.